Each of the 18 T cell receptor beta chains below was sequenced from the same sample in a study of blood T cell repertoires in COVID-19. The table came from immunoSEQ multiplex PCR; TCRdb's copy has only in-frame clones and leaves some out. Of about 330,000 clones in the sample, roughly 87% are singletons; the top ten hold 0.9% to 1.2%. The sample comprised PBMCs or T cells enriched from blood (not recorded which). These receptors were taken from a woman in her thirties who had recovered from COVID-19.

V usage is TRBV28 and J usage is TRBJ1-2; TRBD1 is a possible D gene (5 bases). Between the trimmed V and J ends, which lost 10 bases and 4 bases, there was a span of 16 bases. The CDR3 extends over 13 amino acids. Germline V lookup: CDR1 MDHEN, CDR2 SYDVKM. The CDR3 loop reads CATIRQSFYGYTF. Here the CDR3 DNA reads TGTGCCACCATCAGACAGAGCTTCTATGGCTACACCTTC.

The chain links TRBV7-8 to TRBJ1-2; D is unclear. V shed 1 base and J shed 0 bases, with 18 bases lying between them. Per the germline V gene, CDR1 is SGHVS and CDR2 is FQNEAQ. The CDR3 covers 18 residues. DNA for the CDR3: TGTGCCAGCAGCTTAGGCGGAGAACCCATCTTAACTAACTATGGCTACACCTTC. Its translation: CASSLGGEPILTNYGYTF.

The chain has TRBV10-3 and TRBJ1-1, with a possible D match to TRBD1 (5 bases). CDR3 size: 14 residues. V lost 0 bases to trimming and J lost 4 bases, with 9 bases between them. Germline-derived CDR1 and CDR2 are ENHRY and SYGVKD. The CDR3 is CAISESLGATEAFF. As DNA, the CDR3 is TGTGCCATCAGTGAGTCGCTAGGGGCCACTGAAGCTTTCTTT.

In DNA, the CDR3 is TGCGCCAGCAGCCCTCGGACTAGCGGGGGCACAGATACGCAGTATTTT. Its protein is CASSPRTSGGTDTQYF. The rearrangement links TRBV4-1 to TRBJ2-3; 12 nucleotides agree with TRBD2. V trimming: 4 bases; J trimming: 1 base; junction bases outside the gene matches: 3. Germline values: CDR1 MGHRA, CDR2 YSYEKL. The CDR3 spans 16 residues.

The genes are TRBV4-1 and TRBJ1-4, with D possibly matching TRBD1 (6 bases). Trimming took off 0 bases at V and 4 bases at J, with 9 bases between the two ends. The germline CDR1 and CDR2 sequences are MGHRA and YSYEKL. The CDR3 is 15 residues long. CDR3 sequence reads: CASSQEGAGNEKLFF. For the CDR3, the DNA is TGCGCCAGCAGCCAAGAGGGGGCGGGTAATGAAAAACTGTTTTTT.

The CDR3 DNA follows: TGCGCCAGCAGCTCCTTAAAGCAATTTTCCTACAATGAGCAGTTCTTC. Translation gives CASSSLKQFSYNEQFF. The gene calls are TRBV5-1 and TRBJ2-1, with D hard to call. V lost 3 bases and J 1 base, leaving 14 bases between the germline ends. The CDR3 has 16 amino acids. Germline lookup yields CDR1 SGHRS and CDR2 YFSETQ.

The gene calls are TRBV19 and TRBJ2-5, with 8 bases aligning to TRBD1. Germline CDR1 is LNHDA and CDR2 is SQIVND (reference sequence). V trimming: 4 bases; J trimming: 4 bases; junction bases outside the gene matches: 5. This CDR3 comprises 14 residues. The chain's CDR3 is CASSTQTGVETQYF. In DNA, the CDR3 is TGTGCCAGTAGTACCCAGACAGGGGTAGAGACCCAGTACTTC.

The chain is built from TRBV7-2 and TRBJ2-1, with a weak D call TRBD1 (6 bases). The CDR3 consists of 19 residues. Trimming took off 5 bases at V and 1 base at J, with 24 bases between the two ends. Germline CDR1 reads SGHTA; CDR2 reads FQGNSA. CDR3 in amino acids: CASSAPQGIDSTSYNEQFF. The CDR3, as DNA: TGTGCCAGCAGCGCCCCACAGGGTATAGATTCGACGTCCTACAATGAGCAGTTCTTC.

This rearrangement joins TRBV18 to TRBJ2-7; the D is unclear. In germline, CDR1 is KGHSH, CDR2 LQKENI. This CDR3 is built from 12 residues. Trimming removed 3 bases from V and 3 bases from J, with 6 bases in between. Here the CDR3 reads CASSPQNYEQYF. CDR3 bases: TGTGCCAGCTCACCTCAAAACTACGAGCAGTACTTC.

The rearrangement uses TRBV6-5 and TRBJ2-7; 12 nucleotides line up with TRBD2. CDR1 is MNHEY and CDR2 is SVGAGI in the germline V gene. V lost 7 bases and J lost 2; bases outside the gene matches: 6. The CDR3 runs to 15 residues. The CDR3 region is CASTRTSGTPYEQYF. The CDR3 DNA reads TGTGCCAGCACCAGGACTAGCGGGACCCCCTACGAGCAGTACTTC.

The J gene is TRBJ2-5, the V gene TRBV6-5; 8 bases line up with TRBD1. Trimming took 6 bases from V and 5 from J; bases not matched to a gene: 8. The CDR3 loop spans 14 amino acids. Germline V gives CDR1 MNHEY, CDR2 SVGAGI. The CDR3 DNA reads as TGTGCCAGCAGGGGCAGGGGGCTGATCGAGACCCAGTACTTC. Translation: CASRGRGLIETQYF.

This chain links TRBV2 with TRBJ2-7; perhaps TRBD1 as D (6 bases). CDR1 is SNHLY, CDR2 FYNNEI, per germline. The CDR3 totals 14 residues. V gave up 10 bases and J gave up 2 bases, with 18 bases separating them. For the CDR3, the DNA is TGTGCCACCGACGAAACAGGGTCAACCTACGAGCAGTACTTC. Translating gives CATDETGSTYEQYF.

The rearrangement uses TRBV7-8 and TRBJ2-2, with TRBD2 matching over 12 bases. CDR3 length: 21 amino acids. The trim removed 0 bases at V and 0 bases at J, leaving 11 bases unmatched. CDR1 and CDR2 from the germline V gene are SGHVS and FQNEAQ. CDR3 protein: CASSLALAGGWGAANTGELFF. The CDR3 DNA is TGTGCCAGCAGCTTAGCACTAGCGGGGGGCTGGGGTGCCGCGAACACCGGGGAGCTGTTTTTT.

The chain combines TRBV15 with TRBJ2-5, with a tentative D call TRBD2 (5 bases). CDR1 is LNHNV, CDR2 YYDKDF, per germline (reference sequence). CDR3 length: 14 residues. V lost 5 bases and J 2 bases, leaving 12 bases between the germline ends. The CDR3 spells CATSPTGKQETQYF. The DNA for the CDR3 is TGTGCCACCAGCCCTACCGGGAAACAAGAGACCCAGTACTTC.

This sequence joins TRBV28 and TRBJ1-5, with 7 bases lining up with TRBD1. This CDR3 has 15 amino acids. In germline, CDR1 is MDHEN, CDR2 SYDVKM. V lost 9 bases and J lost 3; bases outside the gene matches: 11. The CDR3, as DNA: TGTGCCAGTAATACTCCGGGACAGCCCAATCAGCCCCAGCATTTT. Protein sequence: CASNTPGQPNQPQHF.

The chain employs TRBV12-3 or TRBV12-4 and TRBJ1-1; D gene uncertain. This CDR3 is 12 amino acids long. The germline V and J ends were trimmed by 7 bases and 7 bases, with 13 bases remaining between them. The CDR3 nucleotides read TGTGCCAGCATCCCAAGCGCGTTTGAAGCTTTCTTT. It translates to CASIPSAFEAFF.

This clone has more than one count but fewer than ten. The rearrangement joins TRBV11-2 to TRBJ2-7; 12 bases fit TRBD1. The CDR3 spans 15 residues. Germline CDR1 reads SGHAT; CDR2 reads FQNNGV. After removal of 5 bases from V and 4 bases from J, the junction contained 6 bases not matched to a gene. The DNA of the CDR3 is TGTGCCAGCAGCCTAGGGACAGGGGGCTGGTACGAGCAGTACTTC. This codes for CASSLGTGGWYEQYF.

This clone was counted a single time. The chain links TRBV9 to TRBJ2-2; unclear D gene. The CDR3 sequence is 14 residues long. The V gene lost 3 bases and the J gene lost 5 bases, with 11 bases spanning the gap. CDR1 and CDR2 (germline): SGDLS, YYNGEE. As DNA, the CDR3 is TGTGCCAGCAGCGAGCAGACATTTACCGGGGAGCTGTTTTTT. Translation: CASSEQTFTGELFF.